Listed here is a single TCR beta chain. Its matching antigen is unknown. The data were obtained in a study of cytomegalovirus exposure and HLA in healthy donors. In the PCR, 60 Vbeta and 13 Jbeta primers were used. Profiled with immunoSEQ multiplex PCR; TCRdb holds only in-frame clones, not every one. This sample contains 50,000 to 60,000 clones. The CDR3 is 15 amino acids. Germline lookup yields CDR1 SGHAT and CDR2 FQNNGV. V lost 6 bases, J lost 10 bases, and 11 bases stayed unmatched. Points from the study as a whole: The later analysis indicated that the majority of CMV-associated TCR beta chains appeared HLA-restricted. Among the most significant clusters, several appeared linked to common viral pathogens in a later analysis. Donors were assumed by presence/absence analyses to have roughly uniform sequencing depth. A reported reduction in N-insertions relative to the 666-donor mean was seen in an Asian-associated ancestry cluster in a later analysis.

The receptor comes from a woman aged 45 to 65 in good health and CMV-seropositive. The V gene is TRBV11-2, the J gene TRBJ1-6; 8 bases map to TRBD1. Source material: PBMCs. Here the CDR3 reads CASRYPGRGRSPLHF. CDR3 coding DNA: TGTGCCAGCAGGTACCCAGGCAGGGGGCGGTCACCCCTCCACTTT.